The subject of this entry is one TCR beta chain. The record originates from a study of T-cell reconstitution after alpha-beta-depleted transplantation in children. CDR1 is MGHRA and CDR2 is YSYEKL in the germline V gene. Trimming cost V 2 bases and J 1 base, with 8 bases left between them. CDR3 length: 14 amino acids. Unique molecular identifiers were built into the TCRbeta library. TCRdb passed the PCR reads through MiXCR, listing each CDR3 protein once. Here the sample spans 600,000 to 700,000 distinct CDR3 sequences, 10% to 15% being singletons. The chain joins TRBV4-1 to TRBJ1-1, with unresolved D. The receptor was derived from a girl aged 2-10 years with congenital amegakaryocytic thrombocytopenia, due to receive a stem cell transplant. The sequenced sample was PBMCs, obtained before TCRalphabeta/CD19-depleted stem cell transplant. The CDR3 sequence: CASSQLLSNTEAFF. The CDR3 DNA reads TGCGCCAGCAGCCAACTGCTTTCGAACACTGAAGCTTTCTTT.